These 27 T cell receptor beta chains originate from one sample sequenced in a study of cytomegalovirus exposure and HLA in healthy donors. PCR involved 60 Vbeta and 13 Jbeta primers. The method was immunoSEQ multiplex PCR; TCRdb's version includes in-frame clones alone and lacks a portion of them. The sample shows some 150,000 clones, more than 80% of them seen only once. Sequenced: PBMCs. Receptors were obtained from a woman in her forties in good health and CMV-seropositive.

This chain connects TRBV4-3 to TRBJ2-7, with D tentatively TRBD2 (5 bases). Trimming removed 1 base from V and 3 bases from J, with 13 bases in between. Germline V gene lookup returns CDR1 LGHNA and CDR2 YSLEER. The CDR3 spans 15 residues. The CDR3 DNA follows: TGCGCCAGCAGCCAAGGGGCAAACGGGAACTACGAGCAGTACTTC. This translates into CASSQGANGNYEQYF.

This clone has more than one count but fewer than ten. V usage is TRBV5-8 and J usage is TRBJ1-2, with a possible D match to TRBD1 (5 bases). The germline CDR1 and CDR2 sequences are SGHTS and YDEGEE. The CDR3 is made up of 13 amino acids. The V end lost 2 bases, the J end lost 7 bases, and 12 bases lay between the germline ends. DNA of the CDR3: TGTGCCAGCAGCTTATTCCAGGGTCTTGGCTACACCTTC. Protein sequence: CASSLFQGLGYTF.

The chain uses TRBV6-4 and TRBJ2-3; possibly TRBD1 for D (6 bases). Germline V gives CDR1 MRHNA, CDR2 SNTAGT. This CDR3 is built from 14 residues. V was shortened by 8 bases and J by 0 bases, with 12 bases between the two germline ends. In DNA, the CDR3 is TGTGCCAGCTCGAGGGACATAAGCACAGATACGCAGTATTTT. Encoded protein: CASSRDISTDTQYF.

J is TRBJ2-5 and V is TRBV21-1; no DNA check was done on the table's D call, TRBD1. TRBV21-1 is a pseudogene. The CDR3 is 17 amino acids. The CDR3 spells CASNDTQGPGFKETQYF. The CDR3 DNA sequence: TGTGCCAGCAACGATACCCAGGGCCCAGGATTCAAAGAGACCCAGTACTTC.

This chain joins TRBV28 and TRBJ1-1; TRBD1 matches at 7 bases. Germline values: CDR1 MDHEN, CDR2 SYDVKM. The CDR3 totals 17 residues. J lost 1 base, V lost 6 bases, and 14 bases had no gene match. CDR3 amino acids: CASSPRGRGVRNTEAFF. The CDR3 DNA reads TGTGCCAGCAGCCCTAGGGGCAGGGGGGTCAGGAACACTGAAGCTTTCTTT.

Worth noting for this clone: A read error is likely, as this CDR3 ends without the conserved phenylalanine or tryptophan. The J gene is TRBJ1-1, the V gene TRBV18, with 8 bases fitting TRBD1. Germline CDR1 KGHSH, CDR2 LQKENI. Trimming cost V 4 bases and J 8 bases; bases outside gene matches: 6. The CDR3 consists of 13 residues. The CDR3 here is CASSHDRGSEAFL. The CDR3 DNA reads TGTGCCAGCTCACATGACAGGGGCTCCGAAGCTTTCCTT.

This sequence joins TRBV18 and TRBJ1-5; D is unclear. The V gene's germline CDR1 is KGHSH and CDR2 LQKENI. V was pared by 3 bases and J by 2 bases, with 11 bases between. The CDR3 covers 15 residues. CDR3 sequence (DNA): TGTGCCAGCTCACCCCTTGGAGAGGGCAATCAGCCCCAGCATTTT. It codes for CASSPLGEGNQPQHF.

The chain employs TRBV28 and TRBJ1-1; TRBD1 agrees at 7 bases. The CDR3 is made up of 12 amino acids. Germline values: CDR1 MDHEN, CDR2 SYDVKM. After removal of 5 bases from V and 8 bases from J, the junction contained 5 bases not matched to a gene. Here the CDR3 DNA reads TGTGCCAGCAGTCCGCGACAGGGAGAAGCTTTCTTT. Protein product: CASSPRQGEAFF.

The chain combines TRBV7-9 with TRBJ2-7, with 7 bases matching TRBD1. V shed 1 base, J shed 4 bases, and the junction held 7 bases outside the gene matches. Germline CDR1 reads SEHNR; CDR2 reads FQNEAQ (reference sequence). This CDR3 has 15 amino acids. The CDR3 DNA follows: TGTGCCAGCAGCTTAGAGGTAGGGGGCAGGTACGAGCAGTACTTC. Encoded protein: CASSLEVGGRYEQYF.

V is TRBV30 and J is TRBJ1-1; TRBD1 matches at 8 bases. CDR1 and CDR2 (germline): GTSNPN, SVGIG (reference sequence). This CDR3 has 16 residues. The V and J ends lost 3 bases and 0 bases, in that order; junction bases with no gene match: 9. The CDR3 coding sequence is TGTGCCTGGAGCCAACAGGGGGGAAGCATGAACACTGAAGCTTTCTTT. This translates into CAWSQQGGSMNTEAFF.

This clone was picked up a small number of times. The chain links TRBV28 to TRBJ2-7; 9 bases are a match to TRBD1. After removal of 8 bases from V and 4 bases from J, the junction contained 9 bases not matched to a gene. The germline V gene has CDR1 MDHEN and CDR2 SYDVKM. The CDR3 extends over 14 amino acids. DNA of the CDR3: TGTGCCAGCTTTACCGGGACAGGGCCGTACGAGCAGTACTTC. It translates to CASFTGTGPYEQYF.

The chain carries TRBV19 and TRBJ2-3, with 7 nucleotides matching TRBD1. This CDR3 region has 13 residues. The V and J ends lost 5 bases and 9 bases, in that order; junction bases with no gene match: 8. Germline assignment: CDR1 LNHDA and CDR2 SQIVND (reference sequence). The CDR3 nucleotides read TGTGCCAGTAGTGATACAGGGGTGGGCACGCAGTATTTT. Protein sequence: CASSDTGVGTQYF.

This clone was counted once. This chain uses TRBV7-2 with TRBJ2-2; D call uncertain. Germline V CDR1 and CDR2: SGHTA, FQGNSA. The CDR3 is 15 amino acids. Trimming removed 5 bases from V and 7 bases from J, with 17 bases in between. The CDR3 sequence is CASSPSETVLGELFF. CDR3 DNA sequence: TGTGCCAGCAGCCCATCCGAAACAGTACTCGGGGAGCTGTTTTTT.

The rearrangement links TRBV5-4 to TRBJ2-1; 12 nucleotides agree with TRBD2. The V gene end was trimmed by 4 bases and the J gene end by 9 bases; junction bases not matched to a gene: 5. From germline, CDR1 is SGHNT and CDR2 YYREEE (reference sequence). There are 14 residues in the CDR3. Here the CDR3 reads CASSKTSGSPEQFF. The CDR3 coding sequence is TGTGCCAGCAGCAAGACTAGCGGGAGTCCTGAGCAGTTCTTC.

The V and J genes are TRBV27 and TRBJ2-7; the match to TRBD2 covers 11 bases. V lost 0 bases and J lost 4; bases outside the gene matches: 8. Germline CDR1 and CDR2: MNHEY and SMNVEV (reference sequence). The CDR3 consists of 17 residues. CDR3 sequence reads: CASSLSATSGILYEQYF. The CDR3 region has the DNA TGTGCCAGCAGTTTATCGGCGACTAGCGGGATTCTTTACGAGCAGTACTTC.

This sequence joins TRBV2 and TRBJ2-7, with D maybe TRBD2 (6 bases). In germline, CDR1 is SNHLY, CDR2 FYNNEI. This CDR3 contains 16 residues. The V end lost 3 bases, the J end lost 1 base, and 16 bases lay between the germline ends. CDR3 DNA sequence: TGTGCCAGCAGTGAGCCGGGGGAGACCGCTTCCTACGAGCAGTACTTC. Its translation: CASSEPGETASYEQYF.

The V gene is TRBV5-1, the J gene TRBJ2-7, with D perhaps matching TRBD2 (5 bases). This CDR3 contains 14 residues. Trimming removed 4 bases from V and 0 bases from J, with 11 bases in between. Germline CDR1 and CDR2: SGHRS and YFSETQ. The CDR3 region is CASSLTGDSYEQYF. The CDR3 DNA is TGCGCCAGCAGCCTTACCGGGGACTCCTACGAGCAGTACTTC.

The V and J genes are TRBV14 and TRBJ1-1; 7 bases match TRBD1. The CDR3 contains 14 residues. Germline V gives CDR1 SGHDN, CDR2 FVKESK. The V segment lost 4 bases and the J segment 6 bases; nucleotides outside the gene matches: 8. The CDR3 DNA sequence: TGTGCCAGCAGCCGCAGTCCAGGGGGTTCTGAAGCTTTCTTT. This encodes CASSRSPGGSEAFF.

The gene calls are TRBV19 and TRBJ1-5; the D gene is possibly TRBD1 (6 bases). Between the trimmed V and J ends, which lost 2 bases and 4 bases, there was a span of 12 bases. Germline values: CDR1 LNHDA, CDR2 SQIVND (reference sequence). The CDR3 is 15 residues long. CDR3 loop: CASSIREGGNQPQHF. The CDR3 DNA follows: TGTGCCAGTAGTATACGGGAGGGGGGTAATCAGCCCCAGCATTTT.

The chain has TRBV10-3 and TRBJ2-3, with 14 bases that match TRBD2. The V gene end was trimmed by 10 bases and the J gene end by 1 base; junction bases not matched to a gene: 10. From germline, CDR1 is ENHRY and CDR2 SYGVKD. The CDR3 runs to 17 residues. The CDR3 reads CATGLAGGLRGTDTQYF. DNA of the CDR3: TGTGCCACCGGACTAGCGGGGGGCTTGCGGGGCACAGATACGCAGTATTTT.

This clone was observed a single time. This sequence joins TRBV30 and TRBJ1-1; 8 positions agree with TRBD1. Germline V CDR1 and CDR2: GTSNPN, SVGIG (reference sequence). V lost 0 bases, J lost 5 bases, and 5 bases stayed unmatched. The CDR3 totals 14 residues. CDR3 nucleotide sequence: TGTGCCTGGAGTGTAGGACAGGGTAAAACTGAAGCTTTCTTT. Translating gives CAWSVGQGKTEAFF.

The chain recombines TRBV7-9 with TRBJ1-5; 7 nucleotides match TRBD1. The CDR3 runs to 14 residues. Losses at the gene ends were 5 bases for V and 3 bases for J; bases not matched to a gene: 4. Germline-derived CDR1 and CDR2 are SEHNR and FQNEAQ (reference sequence). CDR3 DNA sequence: TGTGCCAGCAGCCGGGACAGCTCCAATCAGCCCCAGCATTTT. Translated, it gives CASSRDSSNQPQHF.

With regard to this clone: An end of the junction differs from the germline gene, which may be a read error. Other DNA sequences in this specimen translate into the identical CDR3. The CDR3, as DNA: TGTTCCAGCAGCCCAGGCACAGATACGCAGTATTTT. This encodes CSSSPGTDTQYF. The chain joins TRBV7-9 to TRBJ2-3; D unclear. This CDR3 has 12 amino acids. Germline V gene sequence: CDR1 SEHNR, CDR2 FQNEAQ (reference sequence).

The chain has TRBV5-6 and TRBJ1-5, with D hard to call. The CDR3 has 15 residues. The germline V and J ends were trimmed by 1 base and 8 bases, with 16 bases remaining between them. CDR1 is SGHDT, CDR2 YYEEEE, per germline. CDR3 protein: CASSLSNSHQEPQHF. The CDR3 DNA reads TGTGCCAGCAGCTTGAGTAACAGCCATCAGGAGCCCCAGCATTTT. Looking up the rest from reference TRBV5-6 and TRBJ1-5 gives the full variable domain: DAGVTQSPTHLIKTRGQQVTLRCSPKSGHDTVSWYQQALGQGPQFIFQYYEEEERQRGNFPDRFSGHQFPNYSSELNVNALLLGDSALYLCASSLSNSHQEPQHFGDGTRLSIL.

The V call is TRBV27, the J call TRBJ2-7; D is possibly TRBD2 (5 bases). This CDR3 contains 13 residues. CDR1 and CDR2 from the germline V gene are MNHEY and SMNVEV (reference sequence). Trimming removed 6 bases from V and 5 bases from J, with 14 bases in between. The CDR3 loop is CASSHDVGDEQYF. The CDR3 DNA follows: TGTGCCAGCAGCCACGACGTCGGGGACGAGCAGTACTTC.

The chain links TRBV6-1 to TRBJ2-7; 8 nucleotides match TRBD1. CDR1 and CDR2 (germline): MNHNS, SASEGT. The CDR3 totals 14 residues. V was pared by 6 bases and J by 3 bases, with 7 bases of the junction left unmatched. CDR3 sequence: CASRRTGSGYEQYF. Written as DNA, the CDR3 is TGTGCCAGCAGGAGGACAGGGAGCGGCTACGAGCAGTACTTC.

This clone turned up a few times. This sequence joins TRBV4-2 and TRBJ2-1; 7 bases line up with TRBD2. The CDR3 totals 17 residues. Per the germline V gene, CDR1 is LGHNA and CDR2 is YNFKEQ. The trim removed 0 bases at V and 8 bases at J, leaving 13 bases unmatched. The CDR3 loop is CASSQDDGDYPSDEQFF. DNA for the CDR3: TGTGCCAGCAGCCAAGATGATGGGGACTACCCTTCGGATGAGCAGTTCTTC.